A selection of T cell receptor beta chains follows, all from one sample in a study of T cell responses to AZD1222 COVID-19 vaccine. Clones were read by immunoSEQ multiplex PCR, and TCRdb kept only the in-frame ones, dropping some. Of some 140,000 clones in the sample, 90% to 95% were seen once. The sample consisted of peripheral blood, taken 28 days after the second AZD1222 dose. The source is an adult who received the AZD1222 COVID-19 vaccine. Both conserved end residues are part of each CDR3. The D gene is left open where the match is weak. The size entry is marked missing in some rows and otherwise reads once, few, many or a size class.

j_gene: TRBJ2-1
v_gene: TRBV11-3
d_gene: TRBD1
abundance: .
len: 15
CDR3nt: TGTGCCAGCAGTTTAGGGACAGGCTCCTACAATGAGCAGTTCTTC
CDR3aa: CASSLGTGSYNEQFF

j_gene: TRBJ1-2
v_gene: TRBV4-3
d_gene: .
abundance: .
len: 11
CDR3nt: TGCGCCAGCAAAGGGTATAATGGCTACACCTTC
CDR3aa: CASKGYNGYTF

j_gene: TRBJ1-1
v_gene: TRBV28
d_gene: .
abundance: .
len: 15
CDR3nt: TGTGCCAGCAGCCCGCCCCGGACGGCAGGGGCTGAAGCTTTCTTT
CDR3aa: CASSPPRTAGAEAFF

j_gene: TRBJ1-6
v_gene: TRBV6-5
d_gene: .
abundance: .
len: 12
CDR3nt: TGTGCCAGCAGCCCGGATGGTTCACCCCTCCACTTT
CDR3aa: CASSPDGSPLHF

j_gene: TRBJ1-2
v_gene: TRBV6-5
d_gene: .
abundance: .
len: 14
CDR3nt: TGTGCCAGCAGTCCCCTCTGGAGCAACTATGGCTACACCTTC
CDR3aa: CASSPLWSNYGYTF

j_gene: TRBJ2-3
v_gene: TRBV5-1
d_gene: TRBD1
abundance: .
len: 16
CDR3nt: TGCGCCAGCAGCTACGGGACAGGGTTATTTGCAGATACGCAGTATTTT
CDR3aa: CASSYGTGLFADTQYF

j_gene: TRBJ2-6
v_gene: TRBV28
d_gene: TRBD1
abundance: once
len: 17
CDR3nt: TGTGCCAGCAGCTCCGACAGGGCCGGCTCTGGGGCCAACGTCCTGACTTTC
CDR3aa: CASSSDRAGSGANVLTF

j_gene: TRBJ2-5
v_gene: TRBV15
d_gene: TRBD2
abundance: .
len: 14
CDR3nt: TGTGCCACCAGCGGTAGCGGGGGGCTGGAGACCCAGTACTTC
CDR3aa: CATSGSGGLETQYF

j_gene: TRBJ1-6
v_gene: TRBV6-5
d_gene: .
abundance: .
len: 15
CDR3nt: TGTGCCAGCAGTTACTCCAGGTTAAGCAATTCACCCCTCCACTTT
CDR3aa: CASSYSRLSNSPLHF

j_gene: TRBJ2-7
v_gene: TRBV19
d_gene: .
abundance: .
len: 13
CDR3nt: TGTGCCAGTTCCGGGCCACGGACCTACGAGCAGTACTTC
CDR3aa: CASSGPRTYEQYF

j_gene: TRBJ1-1
v_gene: TRBV28
d_gene: .
abundance: .
len: 11
CDR3nt: TGTGCCAGCAGTCCTGGGGTTGAAGCTTTCTTT
CDR3aa: CASSPGVEAFF

j_gene: TRBJ2-7
v_gene: TRBV30
d_gene: TRBD2
abundance: .
len: 16
CDR3nt: TGTGCCTGGAGCCTCCCGGGGGGGACCGACATCTACGAGCAGTACTTC
CDR3aa: CAWSLPGGTDIYEQYF

j_gene: TRBJ1-1
v_gene: TRBV14
d_gene: .
abundance: .
len: 17
CDR3nt: TGTGCCAGCAGCCGCTCGCAGGGTCCATTCATGAACACTGAAGCTTTCTTT
CDR3aa: CASSRSQGPFMNTEAFF

j_gene: TRBJ1-1
v_gene: TRBV7-9
d_gene: .
abundance: once
len: 13
CDR3nt: TGTGCCAGCAGCCCTGACTTGAACACTGAAGCTTTCTTT
CDR3aa: CASSPDLNTEAFF

j_gene: TRBJ1-6
v_gene: TRBV12-3/TRBV12-4
d_gene: .
abundance: .
len: 12
CDR3nt: TGTGCCAGCGACACAGGGCGATCGCCCCTCCACTTT
CDR3aa: CASDTGRSPLHF

j_gene: TRBJ1-1
v_gene: TRBV7-3
d_gene: .
abundance: .
len: 13
CDR3nt: TGTGCCAGCAGCTTTTCAGAAAACACTGAAGCTTTCTTT
CDR3aa: CASSFSENTEAFF

j_gene: TRBJ1-1
v_gene: TRBV5-4
d_gene: .
abundance: .
len: 15
CDR3nt: TGTGCCAGCAGTACCTGGGGGCTGGGGCCCACTGAAGCTTTCTTT
CDR3aa: CASSTWGLGPTEAFF

j_gene: TRBJ1-1
v_gene: TRBV10-3
d_gene: .
abundance: .
len: 17
CDR3nt: TGTGCCATCAGTGCCGACAGGATCGGGGGTCTGAACACTGAAGCTTTCTTT
CDR3aa: CAISADRIGGLNTEAFF

j_gene: TRBJ1-1
v_gene: TRBV7-6
d_gene: TRBD1
abundance: .
len: 15
CDR3nt: TGTGCCAGCAGCTTAGTCCCAGGGGGCAACACTGAAGCTTTCTTT
CDR3aa: CASSLVPGGNTEAFF

j_gene: TRBJ1-5
v_gene: TRBV6-5
d_gene: .
abundance: .
len: 14
CDR3nt: TGTGCCAGCAGTCCCCAGAATAGCAATCAGCCCCAGCATTTT
CDR3aa: CASSPQNSNQPQHF

j_gene: TRBJ1-5
v_gene: TRBV3-1/TRBV3-2
d_gene: .
abundance: .
len: 16
CDR3nt: TGTGCCAGCAGCCAAGGGATAGGGGCCCGCAATCAGCCCCAGCATTTT
CDR3aa: CASSQGIGARNQPQHF

j_gene: TRBJ1-2
v_gene: TRBV30
d_gene: .
abundance: .
len: 12
CDR3nt: TGTGCCTGGAGTACACTACCGGGAGGCTACACCTTC
CDR3aa: CAWSTLPGGYTF

j_gene: TRBJ1-2
v_gene: TRBV3-1/TRBV3-2
d_gene: TRBD1
abundance: .
len: 14
CDR3nt: TGTGCCAGCAGCGCCCGACAGGGGTTGACGGGCTACACCTTC
CDR3aa: CASSARQGLTGYTF

j_gene: TRBJ2-7
v_gene: TRBV18
d_gene: .
abundance: .
len: 14
CDR3nt: TGTGCCAGCTCACCCGGAGGGACCCCCTACGAGCAGTACTTC
CDR3aa: CASSPGGTPYEQYF

j_gene: TRBJ1-6
v_gene: TRBV28
d_gene: .
abundance: .
len: 15
CDR3nt: TGTGCCAGCAGTCCAGCTGGGCCCTATAATTCACCCCTCCACTTT
CDR3aa: CASSPAGPYNSPLHF

j_gene: TRBJ2-7
v_gene: TRBV28
d_gene: .
abundance: .
len: 12
CDR3nt: TGTGCCAGCAGTTTGGAGGAATACGAGCAGTACTTC
CDR3aa: CASSLEEYEQYF

j_gene: TRBJ1-2
v_gene: TRBV7-9
d_gene: .
abundance: .
len: 14
CDR3nt: TGTGCCAGCAGCCCCTCAAGGGCCGCCCATGGCTACACCTTC
CDR3aa: CASSPSRAAHGYTF

j_gene: TRBJ1-1
v_gene: TRBV3-1/TRBV3-2
d_gene: .
abundance: .
len: 17
CDR3nt: TGTGCCAGCAGCCAAGATTTTCTGAGGATGGGGGACACTGAAGCTTTCTTT
CDR3aa: CASSQDFLRMGDTEAFF

j_gene: TRBJ1-1
v_gene: TRBV18
d_gene: .
abundance: few
len: 19
CDR3nt: TGTGCCAGCTCACTATCAAAGGCAGAGTCAGCAAAATTGAACACTGAAGCTTTCTTT
CDR3aa: CASSLSKAESAKLNTEAFF

j_gene: TRBJ2-7
v_gene: TRBV5-1
d_gene: .
abundance: .
len: 14
CDR3nt: TGCGCCAGCAGGCCGGGACTGGGTGCCTACGAGCAGTACTTC
CDR3aa: CASRPGLGAYEQYF

j_gene: TRBJ2-7
v_gene: TRBV6-2/TRBV6-3
d_gene: .
abundance: .
len: 13
CDR3nt: TGTGCCAGCAGTTGGGACCAACGGGGCGAGCAGTACTTC
CDR3aa: CASSWDQRGEQYF

j_gene: TRBJ1-2
v_gene: TRBV28
d_gene: TRBD1
abundance: .
len: 13
CDR3nt: TGTGCCAGCAGTTCAGGGGGCCCCTATGGCTACACCTTC
CDR3aa: CASSSGGPYGYTF

j_gene: TRBJ1-2
v_gene: TRBV15
d_gene: .
abundance: .
len: 16
CDR3nt: TGTGCCACCAGCCCTAGGGGGGATACCGCTAACTATGGCTACACCTTC
CDR3aa: CATSPRGDTANYGYTF

j_gene: TRBJ2-7
v_gene: TRBV4-2
d_gene: .
abundance: once
len: 15
CDR3nt: TGTGCCAGCAGCCAAGACCCCGGGTCGACCTACGAGCAGTACTTC
CDR3aa: CASSQDPGSTYEQYF

j_gene: TRBJ1-1
v_gene: TRBV30
d_gene: .
abundance: .
len: 13
CDR3nt: TGTGCCTGGGGAGTAATTGTGGACACTGAAGCTTTCTTT
CDR3aa: CAWGVIVDTEAFF

j_gene: TRBJ1-1
v_gene: TRBV6-8
d_gene: .
abundance: once
len: 13
CDR3nt: TGTGCCAGCAGGAGAAAGGGGAGGGCTGAAGCTTTCTTT
CDR3aa: CASRRKGRAEAFF

j_gene: TRBJ2-7
v_gene: TRBV7-2
d_gene: .
abundance: .
len: 14
CDR3nt: TGTGCCAGCAGCTTAAGTACTAGCTTGGGCGAGCAGTACTTC
CDR3aa: CASSLSTSLGEQYF

j_gene: TRBJ1-2
v_gene: TRBV7-9
d_gene: .
abundance: .
len: 15
CDR3nt: TGTGCCAGCGGCTACTGGGGTCATCAAAACTATGGCTACACCTTC
CDR3aa: CASGYWGHQNYGYTF

j_gene: TRBJ1-2
v_gene: TRBV4-2
d_gene: .
abundance: .
len: 16
CDR3nt: TGTGCCAGCAGCCAAGGGCTAAGGAACAGAGAGGGGGGCTACACCTTC
CDR3aa: CASSQGLRNREGGYTF

j_gene: TRBJ2-3
v_gene: TRBV13
d_gene: .
abundance: medium-sized
len: 16
CDR3nt: TGTGCCAGCAGCTTGGGCCCGGGGGGCATGACAGATACGCAGTATTTT
CDR3aa: CASSLGPGGMTDTQYF

j_gene: TRBJ1-3
v_gene: TRBV4-1
d_gene: .
abundance: once
len: 15
CDR3nt: TGCGCCAGCAGCCAAAGGCTTGCGGTTAGAAACACCATATATTTT
CDR3aa: CASSQRLAVRNTIYF